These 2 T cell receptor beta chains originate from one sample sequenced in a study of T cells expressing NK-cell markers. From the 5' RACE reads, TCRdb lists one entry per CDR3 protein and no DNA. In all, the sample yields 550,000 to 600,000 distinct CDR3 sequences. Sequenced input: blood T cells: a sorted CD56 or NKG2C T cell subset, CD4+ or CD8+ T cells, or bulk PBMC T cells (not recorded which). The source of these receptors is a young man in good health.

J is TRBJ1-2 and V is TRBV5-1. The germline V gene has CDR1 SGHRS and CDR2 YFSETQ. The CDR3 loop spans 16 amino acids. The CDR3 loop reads CASSPTEQAWTYGYTF.

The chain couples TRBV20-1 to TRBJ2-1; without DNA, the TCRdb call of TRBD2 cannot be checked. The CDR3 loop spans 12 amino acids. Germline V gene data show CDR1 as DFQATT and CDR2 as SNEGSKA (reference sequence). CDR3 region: CSARLGLAEQFF.